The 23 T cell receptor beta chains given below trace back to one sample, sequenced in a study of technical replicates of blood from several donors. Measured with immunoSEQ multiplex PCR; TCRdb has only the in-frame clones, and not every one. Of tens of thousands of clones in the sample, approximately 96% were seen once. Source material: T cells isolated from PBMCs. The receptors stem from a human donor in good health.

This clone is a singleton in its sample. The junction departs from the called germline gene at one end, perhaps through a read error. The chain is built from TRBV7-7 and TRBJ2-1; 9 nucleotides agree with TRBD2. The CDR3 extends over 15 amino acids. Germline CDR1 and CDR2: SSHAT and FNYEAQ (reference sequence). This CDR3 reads CASRPLGTSPNEQFF. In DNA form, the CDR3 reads TGTGCTAGCAGACCCCTCGGGACTAGCCCGAATGAGCAGTTCTTC.

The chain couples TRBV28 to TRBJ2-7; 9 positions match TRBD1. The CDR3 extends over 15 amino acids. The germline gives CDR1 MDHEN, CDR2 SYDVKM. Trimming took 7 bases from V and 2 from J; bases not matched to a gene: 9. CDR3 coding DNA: TGTGCCAGCACCAAAGGACAGGGGAGGCCCTACGAGCAGTACTTC. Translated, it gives CASTKGQGRPYEQYF.

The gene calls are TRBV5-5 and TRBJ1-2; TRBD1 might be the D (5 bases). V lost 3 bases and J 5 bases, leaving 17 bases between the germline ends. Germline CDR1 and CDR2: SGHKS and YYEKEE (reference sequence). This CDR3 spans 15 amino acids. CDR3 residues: CASSSTLGPLYGYTF. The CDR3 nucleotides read TGTGCCAGCAGCTCTACGCTGGGGCCGCTTTATGGCTACACCTTC.

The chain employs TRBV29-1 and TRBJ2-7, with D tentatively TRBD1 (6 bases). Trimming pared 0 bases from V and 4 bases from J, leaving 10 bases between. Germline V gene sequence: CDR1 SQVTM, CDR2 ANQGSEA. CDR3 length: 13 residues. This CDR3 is CSVEEGAPYEQYF. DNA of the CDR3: TGCAGCGTTGAAGAGGGGGCGCCGTACGAGCAGTACTTC.

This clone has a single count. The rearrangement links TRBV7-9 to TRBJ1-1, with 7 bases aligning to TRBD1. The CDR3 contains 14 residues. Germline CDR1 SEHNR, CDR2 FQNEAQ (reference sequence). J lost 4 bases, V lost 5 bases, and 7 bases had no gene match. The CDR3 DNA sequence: TGTGCCAGCAGCCCTAGGGACAGTCTCACTGAAGCTTTCTTT. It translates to CASSPRDSLTEAFF.

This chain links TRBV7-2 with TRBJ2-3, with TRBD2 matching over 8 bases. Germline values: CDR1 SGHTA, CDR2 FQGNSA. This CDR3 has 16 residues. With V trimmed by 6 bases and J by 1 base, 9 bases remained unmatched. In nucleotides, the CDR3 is TGTGCCAGCAGGAGAAGCGGGAGCCGCGGCACAGATACGCAGTATTTT. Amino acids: CASRRSGSRGTDTQYF.

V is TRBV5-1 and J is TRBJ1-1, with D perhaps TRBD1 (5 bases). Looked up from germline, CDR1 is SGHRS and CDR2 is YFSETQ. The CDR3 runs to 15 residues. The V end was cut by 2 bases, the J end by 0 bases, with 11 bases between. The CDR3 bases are TGCGCCAGCAGCTTAGTCAGGGCCATGAACACTGAAGCTTTCTTT. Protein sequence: CASSLVRAMNTEAFF.

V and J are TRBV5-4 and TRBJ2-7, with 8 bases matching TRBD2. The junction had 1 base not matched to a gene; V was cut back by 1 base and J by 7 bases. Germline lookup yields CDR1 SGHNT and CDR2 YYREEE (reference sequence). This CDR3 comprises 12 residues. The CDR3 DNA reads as TGTGCCAGCAGCTTGTCGGGGGGGGAGCAGTACTTC. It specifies CASSLSGGEQYF.

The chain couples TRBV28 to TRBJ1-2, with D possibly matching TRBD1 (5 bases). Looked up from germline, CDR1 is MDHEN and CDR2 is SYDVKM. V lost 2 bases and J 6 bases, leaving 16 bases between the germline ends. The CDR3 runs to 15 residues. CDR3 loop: CASSLADKGVDGYTF. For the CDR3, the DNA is TGTGCCAGCAGTTTAGCTGACAAAGGGGTGGATGGCTACACCTTC.

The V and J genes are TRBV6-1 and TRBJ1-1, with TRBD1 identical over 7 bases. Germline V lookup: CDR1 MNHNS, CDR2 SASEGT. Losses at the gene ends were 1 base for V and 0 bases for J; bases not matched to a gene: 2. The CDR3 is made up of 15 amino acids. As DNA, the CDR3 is TGTGCCAGCAGTGAAGAGGGGGCCCTGAACACTGAAGCTTTCTTT. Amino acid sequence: CASSEEGALNTEAFF.

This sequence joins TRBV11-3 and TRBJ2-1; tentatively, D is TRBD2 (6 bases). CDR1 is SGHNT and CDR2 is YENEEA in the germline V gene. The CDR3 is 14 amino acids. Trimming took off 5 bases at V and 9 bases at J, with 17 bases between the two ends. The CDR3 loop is CASSQKTRFSEQFF. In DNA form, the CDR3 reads TGTGCCAGCAGCCAAAAGACTAGATTCAGTGAGCAGTTCTTC.

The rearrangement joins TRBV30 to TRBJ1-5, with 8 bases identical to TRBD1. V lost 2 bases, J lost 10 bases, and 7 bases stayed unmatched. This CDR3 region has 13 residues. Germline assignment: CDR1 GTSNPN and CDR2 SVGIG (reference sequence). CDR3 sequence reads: CAWSNRGNNPQHF. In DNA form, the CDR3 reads TGTGCCTGGAGTAACAGGGGGAATAATCCCCAGCATTTT.

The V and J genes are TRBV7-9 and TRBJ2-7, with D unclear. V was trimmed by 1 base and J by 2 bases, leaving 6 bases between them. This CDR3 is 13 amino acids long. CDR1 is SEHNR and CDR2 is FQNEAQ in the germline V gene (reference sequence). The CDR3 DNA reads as TGTGCCAGCAGCTTAGTAGTTGCCTACGAGCAGTACTTC. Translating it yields CASSLVVAYEQYF.

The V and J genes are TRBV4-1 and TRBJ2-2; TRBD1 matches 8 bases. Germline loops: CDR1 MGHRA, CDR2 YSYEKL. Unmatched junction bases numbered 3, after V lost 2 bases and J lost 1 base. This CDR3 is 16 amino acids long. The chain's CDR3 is CASSQSGQVNTGELFF. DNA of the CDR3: TGCGCCAGCAGCCAATCGGGACAGGTGAACACCGGGGAGCTGTTTTTT.

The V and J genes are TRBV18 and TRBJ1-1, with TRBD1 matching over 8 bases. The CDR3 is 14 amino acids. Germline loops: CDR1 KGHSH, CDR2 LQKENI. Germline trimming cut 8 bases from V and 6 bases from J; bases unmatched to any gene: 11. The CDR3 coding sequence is TGTGCCAGCGTCCCCGGACAGGGCTTTCCTGAAGCTTTCTTT. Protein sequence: CASVPGQGFPEAFF.

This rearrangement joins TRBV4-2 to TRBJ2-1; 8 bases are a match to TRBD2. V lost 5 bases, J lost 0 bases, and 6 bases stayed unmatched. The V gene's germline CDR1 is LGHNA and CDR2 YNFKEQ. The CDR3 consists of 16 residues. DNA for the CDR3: TGTGCCAGCAGCTACTTAGCGGGAAGCTCCTACAATGAGCAGTTCTTC. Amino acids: CASSYLAGSSYNEQFF.

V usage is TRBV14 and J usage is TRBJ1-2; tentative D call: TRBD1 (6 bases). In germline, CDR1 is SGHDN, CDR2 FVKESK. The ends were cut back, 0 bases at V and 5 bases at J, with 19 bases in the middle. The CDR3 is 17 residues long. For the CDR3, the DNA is TGTGCCAGCAGCCAAGATCCTACAGGGATGGGGGGGTATGGCTACACCTTC. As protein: CASSQDPTGMGGYGYTF.

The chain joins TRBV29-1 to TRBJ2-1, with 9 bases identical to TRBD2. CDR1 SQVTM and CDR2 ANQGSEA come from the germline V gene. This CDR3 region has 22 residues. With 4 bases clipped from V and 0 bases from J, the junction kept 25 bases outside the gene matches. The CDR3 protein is CSVALVVAGESTLLSSYNEQFF. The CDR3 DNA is TGCAGCGTTGCCTTGGTCGTAGCGGGAGAGTCAACCCTTCTCTCCTCCTACAATGAGCAGTTCTTC.

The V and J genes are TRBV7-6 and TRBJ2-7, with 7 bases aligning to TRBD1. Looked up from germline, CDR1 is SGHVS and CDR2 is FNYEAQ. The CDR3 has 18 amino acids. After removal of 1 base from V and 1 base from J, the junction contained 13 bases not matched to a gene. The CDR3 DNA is TGTGCCAGCAGCTTAGAATATGGGGACAGACTTTTTTCCTACGAGCAGTACTTC. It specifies CASSLEYGDRLFSYEQYF.

DNA for the CDR3: TGTGCCAGCAGATGGGGGCACAATCAGCCCCAGCATTTT. It yields the protein CASRWGHNQPQHF. V gene TRBV6-6 combines with J gene TRBJ1-5, with D perhaps TRBD1 (6 bases). This CDR3 region has 13 residues. Germline V gene lookup returns CDR1 MNHNY and CDR2 SVGAGI (reference sequence). The V and J ends lost 6 bases and 3 bases respectively, with 9 bases between them.

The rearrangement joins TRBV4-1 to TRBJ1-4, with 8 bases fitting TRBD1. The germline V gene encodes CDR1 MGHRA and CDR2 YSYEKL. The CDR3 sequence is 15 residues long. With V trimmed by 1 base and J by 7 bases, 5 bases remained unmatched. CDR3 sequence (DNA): TGCGCCAGCAGCCAAGTTGGGACAGGACCTGAAAAACTGTTTTTT. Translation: CASSQVGTGPEKLFF.

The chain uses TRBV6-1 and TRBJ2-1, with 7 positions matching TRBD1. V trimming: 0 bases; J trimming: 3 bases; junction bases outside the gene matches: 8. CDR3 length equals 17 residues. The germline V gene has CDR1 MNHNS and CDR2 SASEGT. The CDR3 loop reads CASSEAMTGSFYNEQFF. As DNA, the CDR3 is TGTGCCAGCAGTGAAGCTATGACAGGGAGCTTCTACAATGAGCAGTTCTTC.

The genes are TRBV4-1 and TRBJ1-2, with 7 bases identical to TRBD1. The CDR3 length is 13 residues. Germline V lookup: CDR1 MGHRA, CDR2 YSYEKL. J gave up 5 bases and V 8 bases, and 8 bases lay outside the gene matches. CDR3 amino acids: CASRRAGGYGYTF. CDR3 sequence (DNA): TGCGCCAGCCGGAGGGCAGGGGGTTATGGCTACACCTTC.